A few counts support the clone carrying this T cell receptor beta chain. Its antigen is not known. This sample stems from a study of T-cell reconstitution after alpha-beta-depleted transplantation in children. Study-wide findings and caveats: By one year post-transplant, T-cell counts and diversity largely arose from T cells that were newly produced.

Unique molecular identifiers were used to barcode this TCRbeta library. Each CDR3 protein gets one entry after TCRdb re-called the PCR reads with MiXCR. The repertoire holds 600,000 to 800,000 distinct CDR3 sequences, around 14% seen once, with 0.79% in the top ten. The germline V gene encodes CDR1 SNHLY and CDR2 FYNNEI. V was trimmed by 11 bases and J by 3 bases, leaving 17 bases between them. The CDR3 spans 13 residues. The receptor was isolated from a girl under 10 years old with congenital amegakaryocytic thrombocytopenia, due to receive a stem cell transplant. Here the sequenced sample was PBMCs, taken before TCRalphabeta/CD19-depleted stem cell transplant. The rearrangement uses TRBV2 and TRBJ2-7; D is possibly TRBD2 (6 bases). CDR3: CAVSYLGGYEQYF. The CDR3 coding sequence is TGTGCCGTCAGCTACCTGGGGGGCTACGAGCAGTACTTC.